What follows is one T cell receptor beta chain and its context. Its antigen target is currently unknown. Per-base quality was not reported, and no clone a single base away is much larger than it. The CDR3 runs 16 residues from the cysteine to the phenylalanine. The only DNA kept is the CDR3, 48 bases in frame from the first base. For CDR1 and CDR2, the germline V gene lists SGHRS and YFSETQ. A distance of 16 bases separates the germline ends of V and J, which lose 0 bases and 3 bases respectively. This entry is derived from a study of blood T cell repertoires in COVID-19 (TCRdb year 2020). In the study overall: Collaborator samples came from the United States, Italy and Spain and covered acute and convalescent phases of COVID-19. The repertoires were made available in a free public database intended to serve as a resource for research on the immune response to SARS-CoV-2. The samples were drawn from two sources: the first 160 participants of the ongoing ImmuneRACE study, and over 1,000 subjects contributed by 6 global collaborators. Nearly every sample came with metadata listing a de-identified subject ID, COVID-19 status, age in years and sex. The prospective study material was composed of cDNA or gDNA derived from T cells, B-cell-depleted T cells, or PBMCs. Deeply sampled blood TCRbeta repertoires from subjects exposed to, actively infected with, or recovered from COVID-19 were included in the dataset. HLA class I and class II types, where available, came from metadata supplied by the sample provider rather than from assay-based typing.

What the authors observed across the whole study: The quantity of clinical and demographic metadata differed by source and by participant and was supplied without curation.

In the prospective study, participants were 18 to 89 years old, resided in about 25 geographic areas of the United States, and were enrolled through a virtual design. To assign participants to cohorts, the prospective study relied on clinical history that participants themselves reported in a screening survey and a study questionnaire. In the prospective study, mobile phlebotomists collected whole blood, serum and a nasopharyngeal or oropharyngeal swab from each participant. Additional blood draws and questionnaires over an approximately 2-month period could optionally be provided by prospective study participants. Blood samples from the prospective study were shipped frozen or at room temperature prior to DNA extraction. The immunoSEQ Assay, a bias-controlled multiplex PCR, was used to amplify TCRbeta CDR3 regions from genomic DNA. The authors processed their data as follows. Nucleated cell counts per sample were estimated from amplification of reference gene primers within the assay. Sequence reads were collapsed and filtered to measure the absolute abundance of every unique TCRbeta CDR3 rearrangement. For each sample, productive Simpson clonality was calculated by taking the square root of Simpson's diversity index across productive rearrangements. What TCRdb holds here is the immuneACCESS table cut down to in-frame rearrangements. Part of the clones is not present; checked against another copy, under half of the missing clones reflect an unresolved V gene, and the others are unexplained. The V and J calls and clone size come from that table; D and trimming were worked out from the DNA. The sample contains 180,000 or so clones, roughly 87% of them found a single time. The ten largest clonotypes hold 1% to 1.5% of the sample.

The sample taken for sequencing was PBMCs or T cells enriched from blood (not recorded which). The rearrangement combines TRBV5-1 with TRBJ2-7; perhaps TRBD1 is the D gene, with 6 bases matching. The receptor comes from a human donor with acute COVID-19. The donor label of this sample is uncertain. The nucleotide sequence reads TGCGCCAGCAGCTTGGGGCTGAGGGGGTCTTTCTACGAGCAGTACTTC. This is translated as CASSLGLRGSFYEQYF.